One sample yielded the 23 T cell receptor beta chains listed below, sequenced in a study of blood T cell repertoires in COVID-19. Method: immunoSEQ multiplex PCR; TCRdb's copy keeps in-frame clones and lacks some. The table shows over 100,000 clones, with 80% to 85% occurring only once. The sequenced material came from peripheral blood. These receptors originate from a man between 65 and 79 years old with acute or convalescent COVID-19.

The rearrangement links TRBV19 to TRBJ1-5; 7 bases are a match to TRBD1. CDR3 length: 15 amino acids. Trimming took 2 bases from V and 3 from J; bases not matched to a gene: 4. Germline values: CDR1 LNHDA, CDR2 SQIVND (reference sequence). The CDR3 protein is CASSISGQSNQPQHF. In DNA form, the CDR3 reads TGTGCCAGTAGTATATCGGGACAGTCCAATCAGCCCCAGCATTTT.

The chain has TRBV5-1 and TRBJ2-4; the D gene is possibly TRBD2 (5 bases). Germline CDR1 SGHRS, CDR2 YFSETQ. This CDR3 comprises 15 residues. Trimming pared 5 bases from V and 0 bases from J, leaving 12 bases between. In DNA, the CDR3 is TGCGCCAGCAGACCCGCGGGCGTAGCCAAAAACATTCAGTACTTC. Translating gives CASRPAGVAKNIQYF.

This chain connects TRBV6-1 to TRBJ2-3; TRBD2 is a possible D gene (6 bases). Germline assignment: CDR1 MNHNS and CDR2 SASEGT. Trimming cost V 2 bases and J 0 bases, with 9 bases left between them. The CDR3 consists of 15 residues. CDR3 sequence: CASSEPGLSTDTQYF. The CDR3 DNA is TGTGCCAGCAGTGAACCGGGACTTAGCACAGATACGCAGTATTTT.

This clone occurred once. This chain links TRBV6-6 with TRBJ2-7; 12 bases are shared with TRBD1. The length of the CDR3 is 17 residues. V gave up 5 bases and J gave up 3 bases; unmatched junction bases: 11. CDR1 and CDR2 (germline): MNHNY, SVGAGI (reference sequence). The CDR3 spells CASSRSGTGGGIYEQYF. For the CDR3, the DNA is TGTGCCAGCAGTCGCTCCGGGACAGGGGGCGGTATCTACGAGCAGTACTTC.

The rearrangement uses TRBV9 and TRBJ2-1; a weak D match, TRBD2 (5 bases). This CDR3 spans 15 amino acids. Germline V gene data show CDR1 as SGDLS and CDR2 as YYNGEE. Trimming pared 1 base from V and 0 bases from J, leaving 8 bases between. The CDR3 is CASSVTGDSYNEQFF. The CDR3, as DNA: TGTGCCAGCAGCGTAACCGGGGACTCCTACAATGAGCAGTTCTTC.

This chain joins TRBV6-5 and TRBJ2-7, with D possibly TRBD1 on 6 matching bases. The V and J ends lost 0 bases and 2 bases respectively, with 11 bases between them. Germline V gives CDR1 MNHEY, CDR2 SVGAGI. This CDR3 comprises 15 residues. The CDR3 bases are TGTGCCAGCAGTTACTCCCCACAGGGCACCTACGAGCAGTACTTC. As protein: CASSYSPQGTYEQYF.

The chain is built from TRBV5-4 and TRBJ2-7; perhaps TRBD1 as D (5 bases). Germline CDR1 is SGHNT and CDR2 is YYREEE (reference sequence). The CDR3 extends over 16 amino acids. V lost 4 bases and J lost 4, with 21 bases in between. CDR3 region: CASSIGRGGDIYEQYF. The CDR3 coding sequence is TGTGCCAGCAGCATTGGAAGGGGCGGAGATATTTACGAGCAGTACTTC. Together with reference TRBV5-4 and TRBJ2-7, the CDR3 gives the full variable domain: ETGVTQSPTHLIKTRGQQVTLRCSSQSGHNTVSWYQQALGQGPQFIFQYYREEENGRGNFPPRFSGLQFPNYSSELNVNALELDDSALYLCASSIGRGGDIYEQYFGPGTRLTVT.

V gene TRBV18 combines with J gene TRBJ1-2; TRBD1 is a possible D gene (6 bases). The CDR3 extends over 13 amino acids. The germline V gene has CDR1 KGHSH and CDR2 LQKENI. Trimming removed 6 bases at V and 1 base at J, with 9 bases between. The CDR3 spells CASSSQGNYGYTF. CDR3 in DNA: TGTGCCAGCTCCTCACAGGGTAACTATGGCTACACCTTC.

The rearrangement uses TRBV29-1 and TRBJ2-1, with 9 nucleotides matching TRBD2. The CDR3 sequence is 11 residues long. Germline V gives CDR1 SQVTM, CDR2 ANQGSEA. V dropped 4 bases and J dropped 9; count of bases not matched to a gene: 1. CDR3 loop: CSVGLAVEQFF. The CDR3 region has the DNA TGCAGCGTTGGACTAGCGGTTGAGCAGTTCTTC.

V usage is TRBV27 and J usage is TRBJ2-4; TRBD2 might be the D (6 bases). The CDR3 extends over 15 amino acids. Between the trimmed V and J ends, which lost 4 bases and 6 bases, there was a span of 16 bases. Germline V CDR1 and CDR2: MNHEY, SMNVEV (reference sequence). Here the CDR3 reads CASSSAGRRLNIQYF. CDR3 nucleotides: TGTGCCAGCAGTTCTGCGGGACGACGCCTAAACATTCAGTACTTC.

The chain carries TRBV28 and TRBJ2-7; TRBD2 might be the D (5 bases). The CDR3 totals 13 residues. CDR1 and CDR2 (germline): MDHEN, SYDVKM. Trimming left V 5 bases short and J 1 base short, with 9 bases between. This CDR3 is CASSTSRSYEQYF. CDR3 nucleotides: TGTGCCAGCAGTACTAGTAGGTCCTACGAGCAGTACTTC.

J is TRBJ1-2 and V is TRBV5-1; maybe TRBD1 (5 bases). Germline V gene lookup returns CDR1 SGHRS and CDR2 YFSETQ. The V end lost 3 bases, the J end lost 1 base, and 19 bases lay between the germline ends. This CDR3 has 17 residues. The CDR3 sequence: CASSSARQTNFNYGYTF. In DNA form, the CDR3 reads TGCGCCAGCAGCTCGGCCCGACAGACCAATTTTAACTATGGCTACACCTTC.

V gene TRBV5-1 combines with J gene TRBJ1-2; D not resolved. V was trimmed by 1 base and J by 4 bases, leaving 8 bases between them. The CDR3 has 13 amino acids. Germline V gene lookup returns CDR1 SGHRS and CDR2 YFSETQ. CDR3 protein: CASSLTDTYGYTF. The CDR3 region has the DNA TGCGCCAGCAGCTTGACAGACACCTATGGCTACACCTTC.

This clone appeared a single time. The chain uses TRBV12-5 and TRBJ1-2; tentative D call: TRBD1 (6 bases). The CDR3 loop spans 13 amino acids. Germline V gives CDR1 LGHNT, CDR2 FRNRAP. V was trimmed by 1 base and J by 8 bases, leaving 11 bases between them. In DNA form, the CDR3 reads TGTGCTAGTGGTTTGGACAGGGCGGGCGGCTACACCTTC. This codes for CASGLDRAGGYTF.

The CDR3 coding sequence is TGCGCCAGCAGCTTGGCCATGGGGGCACGGTCACCCCTCCACTTT. This gives the protein CASSLAMGARSPLHF. This chain connects TRBV5-1 to TRBJ1-6, with D tentatively TRBD1 (6 bases). Germline V gene sequence: CDR1 SGHRS, CDR2 YFSETQ. The CDR3 consists of 15 residues. Trimming removed 0 bases from V and 10 bases from J, with 14 bases in between.

The CDR3 sequence is CASSQDHSGGNTGELFF. CDR3 coding DNA: TGTGCCAGCAGCCAAGATCATTCAGGGGGAAACACCGGGGAGCTGTTTTTT. The J gene is TRBJ2-2, the V gene TRBV4-2; 7 bases are a match to TRBD1. The germline V gene encodes CDR1 LGHNA and CDR2 YNFKEQ. V lost 0 bases to trimming and J lost 2 bases; unmatched junction nucleotides: 6. The CDR3 spans 17 residues.

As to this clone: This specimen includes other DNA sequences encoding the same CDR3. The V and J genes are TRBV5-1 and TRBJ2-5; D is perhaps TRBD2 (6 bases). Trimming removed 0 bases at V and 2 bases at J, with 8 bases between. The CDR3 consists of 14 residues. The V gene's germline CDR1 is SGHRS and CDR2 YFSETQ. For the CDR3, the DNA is TGCGCCAGCAGCTTGGCCGGGGGACAAGAGACCCAGTACTTC. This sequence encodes CASSLAGGQETQYF.

This CDR3 reads CASSQAGQGSYEQYF. Written as DNA, the CDR3 is TGTGCCAGCAGCCAAGCGGGACAGGGTTCCTACGAGCAGTACTTC. The chain links TRBV3-1 (or the pseudogene TRBV3-2) to TRBJ2-7; 9 nucleotides align to TRBD1. Germline V gene lookup returns CDR1 LGHDT and CDR2 YNNKEL (reference sequence). J lost 1 base, V lost 1 base, and 2 bases had no gene match. The CDR3 has 15 residues.

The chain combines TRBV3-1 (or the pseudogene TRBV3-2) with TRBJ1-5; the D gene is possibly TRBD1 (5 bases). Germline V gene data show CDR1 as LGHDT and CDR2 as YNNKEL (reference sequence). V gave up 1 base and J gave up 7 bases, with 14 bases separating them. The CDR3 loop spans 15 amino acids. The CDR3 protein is CASSQGGGSGQPQHF. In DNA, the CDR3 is TGTGCCAGCAGCCAAGGGGGGGGTTCGGGGCAGCCCCAGCATTTT.

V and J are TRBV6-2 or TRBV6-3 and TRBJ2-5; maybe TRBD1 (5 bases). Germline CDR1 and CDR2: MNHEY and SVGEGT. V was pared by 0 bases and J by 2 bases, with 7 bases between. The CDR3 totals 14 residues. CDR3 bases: TGTGCCAGCAGTTACTCGTCAGGGCAAGAGACCCAGTACTTC. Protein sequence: CASSYSSGQETQYF.

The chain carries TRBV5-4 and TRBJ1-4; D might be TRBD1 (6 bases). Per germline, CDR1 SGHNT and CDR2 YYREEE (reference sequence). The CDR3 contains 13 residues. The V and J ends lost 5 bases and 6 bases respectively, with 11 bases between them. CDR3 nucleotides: TGTGCCAGCAGTCAAAGGACAGATGAAAAACTGTTTTTT. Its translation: CASSQRTDEKLFF.

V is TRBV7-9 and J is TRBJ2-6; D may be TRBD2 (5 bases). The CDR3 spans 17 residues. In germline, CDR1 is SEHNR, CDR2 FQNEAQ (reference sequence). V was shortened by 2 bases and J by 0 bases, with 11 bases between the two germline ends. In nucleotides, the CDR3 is TGTGCCAGCAGCTTAAGGAGGCCCCCCTCTGGGGCCAACGTCCTGACTTTC. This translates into CASSLRRPPSGANVLTF.

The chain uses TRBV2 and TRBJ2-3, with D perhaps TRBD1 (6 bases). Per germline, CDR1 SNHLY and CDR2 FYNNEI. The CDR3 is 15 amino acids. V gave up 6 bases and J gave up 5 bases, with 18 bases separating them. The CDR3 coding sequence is TGTGCCAGCAGCTCAAGTAGGGGGAGTCGAGATACGCAGTATTTT. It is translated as CASSSSRGSRDTQYF. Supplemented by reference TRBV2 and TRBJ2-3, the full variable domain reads EPEVTQTPSHQVTQMGQEVILRCVPISNHLYFYWYRQILGQKVEFLVSFYNNEISEKSEIFDDQFSVERPDGSNFTLKIRSTKLEDSAMYFCASSSSRGSRDTQYFGPGTRLTVL.